This T cell receptor beta chain was profiled in a study of T cells after yellow fever vaccination. General observations from the study: Only a minor proportion of clonotypes was detected across both CD4 and CD8 compartments.

The TCR cDNA carried a universal primer site and UMIs from 5'RACE template switching. TCRdb redid the calling of the 5' RACE reads with MiXCR, one entry per CDR3 protein. The repertoire holds about 310,000 distinct CDR3 sequences, around 3.6% seen once, with around 24% in the top ten. The CDR3 covers 17 residues. V lost 4 bases to trimming and J lost 6 bases, with 22 bases between them. Per the germline V gene, CDR1 is LGHNA and CDR2 is YNFKEQ. This clonotype was observed many times. Its cognate antigen is unknown. Sequenced here: PBMCs, sampled on the day of the yellow fever booster vaccination. J is TRBJ2-1 and V is TRBV4-2, with D perhaps given as TRBD1 or TRBD2 (6 bases each). This clonotype was obtained from a man between 18 and 29 years old who received the YFV17D yellow fever vaccine. The CDR3 DNA reads as TGTGCCAGCAGCCGTAGGAGTAGGGGGGAAGGTAGCAATGAGCAGTTCTTC. Its translation is CASSRRSRGEGSNEQFF.